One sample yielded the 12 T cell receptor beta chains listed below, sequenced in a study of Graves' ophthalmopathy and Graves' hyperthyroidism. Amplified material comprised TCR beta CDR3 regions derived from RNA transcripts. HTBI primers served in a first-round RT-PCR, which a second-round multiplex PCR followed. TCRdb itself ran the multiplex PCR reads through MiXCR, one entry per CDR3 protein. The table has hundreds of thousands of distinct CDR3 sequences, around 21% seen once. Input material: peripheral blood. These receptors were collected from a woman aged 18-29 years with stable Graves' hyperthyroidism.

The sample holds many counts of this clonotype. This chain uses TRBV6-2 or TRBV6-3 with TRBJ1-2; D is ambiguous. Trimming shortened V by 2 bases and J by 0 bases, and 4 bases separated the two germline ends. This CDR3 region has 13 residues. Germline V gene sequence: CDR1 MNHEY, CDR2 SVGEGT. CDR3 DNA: TGTGCCAGCAGTTACAACCCTAACTATGGCTACACCTTC. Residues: CASSYNPNYGYTF.

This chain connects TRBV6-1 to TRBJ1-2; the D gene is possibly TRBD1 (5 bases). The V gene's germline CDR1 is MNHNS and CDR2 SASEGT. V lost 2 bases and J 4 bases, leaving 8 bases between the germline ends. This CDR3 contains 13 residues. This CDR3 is CASSELTVYGYTF. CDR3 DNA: TGTGCCAGCAGTGAATTGACAGTCTATGGCTACACCTTC.

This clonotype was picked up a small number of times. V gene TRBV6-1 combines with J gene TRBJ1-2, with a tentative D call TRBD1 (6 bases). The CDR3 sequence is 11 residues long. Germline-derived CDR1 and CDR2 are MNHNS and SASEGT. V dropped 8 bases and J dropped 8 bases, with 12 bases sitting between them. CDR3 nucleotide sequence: TGTGCCAGCGCCAGGGGAAAAGGCTACACCTTC. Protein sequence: CASARGKGYTF.

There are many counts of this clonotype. CDR3 sequence: CASRSAGVSNQPQHF. CDR3 in DNA: TGTGCCAGCCGGTCGGCGGGGGTTAGCAATCAGCCCCAGCATTTT. The rearrangement links TRBV6-1 to TRBJ1-5, with D possibly being TRBD1 (5 bases). Between the trimmed V and J ends, which lost 8 bases and 0 bases, there was a span of 14 bases. The germline V gene encodes CDR1 MNHNS and CDR2 SASEGT. There are 15 residues in the CDR3.

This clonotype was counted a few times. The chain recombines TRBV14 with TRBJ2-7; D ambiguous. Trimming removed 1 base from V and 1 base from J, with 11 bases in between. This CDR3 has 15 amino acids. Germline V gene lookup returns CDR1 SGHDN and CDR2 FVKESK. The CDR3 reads CASSQVLGGSYEQYF. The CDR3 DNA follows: TGTGCCAGCAGCCAAGTTCTGGGCGGTTCCTACGAGCAGTACTTC.

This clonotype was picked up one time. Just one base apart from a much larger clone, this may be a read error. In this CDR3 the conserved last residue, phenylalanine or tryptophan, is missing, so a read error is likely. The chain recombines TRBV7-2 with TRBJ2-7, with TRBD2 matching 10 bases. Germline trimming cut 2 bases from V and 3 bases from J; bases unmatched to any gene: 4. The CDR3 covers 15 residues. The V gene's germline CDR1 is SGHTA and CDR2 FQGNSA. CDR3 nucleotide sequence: TGTGCCAGCAGCTTAACGCTAGCGGGAGACTACGAGCAGTACTTG. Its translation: CASSLTLAGDYEQYL.

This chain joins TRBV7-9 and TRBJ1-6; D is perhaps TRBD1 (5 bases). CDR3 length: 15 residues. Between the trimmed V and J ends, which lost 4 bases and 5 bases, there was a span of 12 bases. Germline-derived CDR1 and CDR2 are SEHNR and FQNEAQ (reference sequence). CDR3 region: CASSSRGVDNSPLHF. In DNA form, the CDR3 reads TGTGCCAGCAGCTCCCGGGGGGTTGATAATTCACCCCTCCACTTT.

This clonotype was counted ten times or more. CDR3 DNA: TGTGCCAGCAGCTTAGGGACTAGCGTCTTCTACGAGCAGTACTTC. Its translation: CASSLGTSVFYEQYF. This rearrangement joins TRBV7-2 to TRBJ2-7, with 9 bases fitting TRBD2. V dropped 1 base and J dropped 3; count of bases not matched to a gene: 4. The CDR3 is made up of 15 amino acids. Germline V gene lookup returns CDR1 SGHTA and CDR2 FQGNSA. The whole variable domain, remainder taken from reference TRBV7-2 and TRBJ2-7, is GAGVSQSPSNKVTEKGKDVELRCDPISGHTALYWYRQSLGQGLEFLIYFQGNSAPDKSGLPSDRFSAERTGGSVSTLTIQRTQQEDSAVYLCASSLGTSVFYEQYFGPGTRLTVT.

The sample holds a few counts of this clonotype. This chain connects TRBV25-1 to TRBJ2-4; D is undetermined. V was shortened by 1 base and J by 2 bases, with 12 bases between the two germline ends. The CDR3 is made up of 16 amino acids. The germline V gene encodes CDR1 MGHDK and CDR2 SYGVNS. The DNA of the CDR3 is TGTGCCAGCAGTGAATCGAAGGGCGAGTCCAAAAACATTCAGTACTTC. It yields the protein CASSESKGESKNIQYF.

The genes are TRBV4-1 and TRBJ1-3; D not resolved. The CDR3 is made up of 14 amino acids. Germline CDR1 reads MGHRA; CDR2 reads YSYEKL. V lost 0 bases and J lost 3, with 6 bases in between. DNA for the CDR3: TGCGCCAGCAGCCAAGATAGGTTTGGAAACACCATATATTTT. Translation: CASSQDRFGNTIYF.

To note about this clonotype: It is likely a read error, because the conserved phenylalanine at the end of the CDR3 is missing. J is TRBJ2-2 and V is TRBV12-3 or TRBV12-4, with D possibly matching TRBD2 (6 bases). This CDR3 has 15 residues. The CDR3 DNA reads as TGTGCTGACCTGCGGGGTGACCTATCCACCGGGGAGCTGTTTTTG. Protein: CADLRGDLSTGELFL.

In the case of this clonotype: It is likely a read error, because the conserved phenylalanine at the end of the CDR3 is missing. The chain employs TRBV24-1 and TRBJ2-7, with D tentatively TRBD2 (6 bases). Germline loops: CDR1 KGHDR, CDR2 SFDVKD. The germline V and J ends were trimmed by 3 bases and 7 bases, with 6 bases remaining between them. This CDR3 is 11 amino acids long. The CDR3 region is CATSDGGEQYY. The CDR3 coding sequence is TGTGCCACCAGTGATGGGGGGGAGCAGTACTAC.